These T cell receptor beta chains were read from a single sample in a study of cytomegalovirus exposure and HLA in healthy donors. Generated by immunoSEQ multiplex PCR, the TCRdb table keeps only in-frame clones and is missing some. The sample has 150,000 to 200,000 clones; 77% are singletons. Sequencing was carried out using PBMCs. All receptors derive from a female donor in good health and CMV-seronegative. Each CDR3 is given with its conserved first and last residue. The D gene is left open where the match is weak. Clone size, where shown, is once, few, many, or a class for clones that have expanded.

len: 15
j_gene: TRBJ1-1
d_gene: NA
v_gene: TRBV6-5
abundance: NA
CDR3aa: CASSYDFRREAEAFF
CDR3nt: TGTGCCAGCAGTTACGATTTCCGCAGGGAGGCTGAAGCTTTCTTT

len: 14
j_gene: TRBJ2-7
d_gene: NA
v_gene: TRBV11-2
abundance: once
CDR3aa: CASSFSPSSYEQYF
CDR3nt: TGTGCCAGCAGCTTTTCCCCCAGTTCCTACGAGCAGTACTTC

len: 15
j_gene: TRBJ1-1
d_gene: NA
v_gene: TRBV5-1
abundance: NA
CDR3aa: CASSLTGSGNTEAFF
CDR3nt: TGCGCCAGCAGCTTGACAGGGAGTGGGAACACTGAAGCTTTCTTT

len: 13
j_gene: TRBJ2-1
d_gene: TRBD2
v_gene: TRBV4-2
abundance: NA
CDR3aa: CASRAGGPGEQFF
CDR3nt: TGTGCCAGCAGGGCGGGAGGGCCGGGTGAGCAGTTCTTC

len: 15
j_gene: TRBJ1-4
d_gene: NA
v_gene: TRBV7-9
abundance: NA
CDR3aa: CAGQSGTGANEKLFF
CDR3nt: TGTGCCGGACAAAGTGGGACGGGAGCTAATGAAAAACTGTTTTTT

len: 15
j_gene: TRBJ1-1
d_gene: NA
v_gene: TRBV19
abundance: few
CDR3aa: CASSIGNQGLAEAFF
CDR3nt: TGTGCCAGTAGTATAGGGAACCAGGGCTTGGCTGAAGCTTTCTTT

len: 13
j_gene: TRBJ2-1
d_gene: NA
v_gene: TRBV5-6
abundance: NA
CDR3aa: CASSLDGVNEQFF
CDR3nt: TGTGCCAGCAGCTTGGACGGGGTGAATGAGCAGTTCTTC

len: 15
j_gene: TRBJ2-3
d_gene: NA
v_gene: TRBV4-3
abundance: NA
CDR3aa: CASSQGQGEGDTQYF
CDR3nt: TGCGCCAGCAGCCAAGGACAAGGGGAAGGAGATACGCAGTATTTT

len: 17
j_gene: TRBJ1-4
d_gene: TRBD1
v_gene: TRBV4-3
abundance: few
CDR3aa: CASSQGTGGGSNEKLFF
CDR3nt: TGCGCCAGCAGCCAAGGCACAGGGGGCGGGTCTAATGAAAAACTGTTTTTT

len: 18
j_gene: TRBJ1-2
d_gene: TRBD1
v_gene: TRBV15
abundance: NA
CDR3aa: CATSRTRDRAKLNYGYTF
CDR3nt: TGTGCCACCAGCAGGACCCGGGACAGGGCTAAACTTAACTATGGCTACACCTTC

len: 13
j_gene: TRBJ2-1
d_gene: TRBD1
v_gene: TRBV7-3
abundance: NA
CDR3aa: CASSLGTGNEQFF
CDR3nt: TGTGCCAGCAGCCTAGGGACAGGGAACGAGCAGTTCTTC

len: 14
j_gene: TRBJ2-7
d_gene: NA
v_gene: TRBV7-9
abundance: NA
CDR3aa: CASSFLGQTYEQYF
CDR3nt: TGTGCCAGCAGCTTTCTCGGACAGACTTACGAGCAGTACTTC

len: 16
j_gene: TRBJ1-1
d_gene: TRBD1
v_gene: TRBV28
abundance: few
CDR3aa: CASSLLGQGGDTEAFF
CDR3nt: TGTGCCAGCAGTTTATTGGGACAGGGGGGTGACACTGAAGCTTTCTTT

len: 14
j_gene: TRBJ2-7
d_gene: TRBD1
v_gene: TRBV29-1
abundance: NA
CDR3aa: CSVEGTGEGYEQYF
CDR3nt: TGCAGCGTTGAAGGGACAGGGGAGGGCTACGAGCAGTACTTC

len: 16
j_gene: TRBJ2-1
d_gene: TRBD2
v_gene: TRBV28
abundance: NA
CDR3aa: CASSSHILSGGHEQFF
CDR3nt: TGTGCCAGCAGTTCTCATATCCTAAGCGGGGGCCATGAGCAGTTCTTC

len: 16
j_gene: TRBJ2-7
d_gene: TRBD1
v_gene: TRBV5-4
abundance: NA
CDR3aa: CASSLGVAGGFYEQYF
CDR3nt: TGTGCCAGCAGCTTGGGGGTGGCAGGGGGCTTTTACGAGCAGTACTTC

len: 18
j_gene: TRBJ1-1
d_gene: TRBD1
v_gene: TRBV19
abundance: NA
CDR3aa: CASSLFPLTGIMNTEAFF
CDR3nt: TGTGCCAGTAGTTTATTCCCCTTGACAGGGATAATGAACACTGAAGCTTTCTTT

len: 18
j_gene: TRBJ2-1
d_gene: TRBD2
v_gene: TRBV4-3
abundance: many
CDR3aa: CASSQDVFLAGSYNEQFF
CDR3nt: TGCGCCAGCAGCCAAGACGTCTTCCTAGCGGGGAGCTACAATGAGCAGTTCTTC

len: 15
j_gene: TRBJ2-2
d_gene: TRBD2
v_gene: TRBV5-1
abundance: NA
CDR3aa: CASSLIGGVTGELFF
CDR3nt: TGCGCCAGCAGCTTGATCGGGGGGGTCACCGGGGAGCTGTTTTTT

len: 11
j_gene: TRBJ2-7
d_gene: NA
v_gene: TRBV20-1
abundance: NA
CDR3aa: CSARDRAGAVF
CDR3nt: TGCAGTGCTAGAGACCGCGCAGGGGCGGTCTTC

len: 17
j_gene: TRBJ2-1
d_gene: TRBD2
v_gene: TRBV10-3
abundance: NA
CDR3aa: CAISESPRDYSYNEQFF
CDR3nt: TGTGCCATCAGTGAGTCGCCCCGGGACTACTCCTACAATGAGCAGTTCTTC

len: 14
j_gene: TRBJ2-7
d_gene: TRBD1
v_gene: TRBV5-1
abundance: NA
CDR3aa: CASSEDRDSYEQYF
CDR3nt: TGCGCCAGCAGCGAGGACAGGGACTCCTACGAGCAGTACTTC

len: 15
j_gene: TRBJ2-2
d_gene: TRBD1
v_gene: TRBV11-2
abundance: NA
CDR3aa: CASGTGVLNTGELFF
CDR3nt: TGTGCCAGTGGGACAGGGGTCTTGAACACCGGGGAGCTGTTTTTT

len: 15
j_gene: TRBJ2-2
d_gene: NA
v_gene: TRBV2
abundance: NA
CDR3aa: CASRLLPSYTGELFF
CDR3nt: TGTGCCAGCAGACTCTTACCGTCCTACACCGGGGAGCTGTTTTTT

len: 14
j_gene: TRBJ1-5
d_gene: NA
v_gene: TRBV9
abundance: few
CDR3aa: CASSRGVSNQPQHF
CDR3nt: TGTGCCAGCAGCCGGGGGGTTAGCAATCAGCCCCAGCATTTT

len: 14
j_gene: TRBJ1-2
d_gene: NA
v_gene: TRBV18
abundance: NA
CDR3aa: CASSPQDSFYGYTF
CDR3nt: TGTGCCAGCTCACCACAGGACAGTTTCTATGGCTACACCTTC

len: 17
j_gene: TRBJ2-5
d_gene: NA
v_gene: TRBV28
abundance: NA
CDR3aa: CASMRGSEAGYQETQYF
CDR3nt: TGTGCCAGCATGAGAGGGTCTGAGGCGGGCTATCAAGAGACCCAGTACTTC

len: 15
j_gene: TRBJ2-1
d_gene: NA
v_gene: TRBV7-3
abundance: NA
CDR3aa: CASSQDRNSYNEQFF
CDR3nt: TGTGCCAGCAGCCAAGACAGAAACTCCTACAATGAGCAGTTCTTC

len: 15
j_gene: TRBJ2-3
d_gene: NA
v_gene: TRBV13
abundance: NA
CDR3aa: CASSLAFGGADTQYF
CDR3nt: TGTGCCAGCAGCTTAGCGTTCGGAGGGGCAGATACGCAGTATTTT

len: 14
j_gene: TRBJ2-7
d_gene: TRBD2
v_gene: TRBV7-9
abundance: few
CDR3aa: CASSLGGASYEQYF
CDR3nt: TGTGCCAGCAGCCTCGGGGGGGCTTCCTACGAGCAGTACTTC

len: 13
j_gene: TRBJ1-2
d_gene: NA
v_gene: TRBV5-1
abundance: NA
CDR3aa: CASTDDRIYGYTF
CDR3nt: TGCGCCAGCACCGACGACAGGATCTATGGCTACACCTTC

len: 16
j_gene: TRBJ2-7
d_gene: NA
v_gene: TRBV7-3
abundance: NA
CDR3aa: CASSLTPSPRLSEQYF
CDR3nt: TGTGCCAGCAGCTTAACCCCCTCCCCCAGGCTTTCGGAGCAGTACTTC

len: 18
j_gene: TRBJ2-6
d_gene: NA
v_gene: TRBV7-3
abundance: few
CDR3aa: CASSSLGPTSAGANVLTF
CDR3nt: TGTGCCAGCAGCTCTCTGGGGCCAACGTCCGCGGGGGCCAACGTCCTGACTTTC

len: 15
j_gene: TRBJ2-5
d_gene: NA
v_gene: TRBV18
abundance: NA
CDR3aa: CASSPSWEAQETQYF
CDR3nt: TGTGCCAGCTCACCATCGTGGGAGGCTCAAGAGACCCAGTACTTC

len: 15
j_gene: TRBJ2-1
d_gene: TRBD2
v_gene: TRBV6-5
abundance: NA
CDR3aa: CASSYHSGGPDEQFF
CDR3nt: TGTGCCAGCAGTTATCACAGCGGGGGGCCCGATGAGCAGTTCTTC

len: 15
j_gene: TRBJ2-1
d_gene: TRBD1
v_gene: TRBV5-3
abundance: once
CDR3aa: CARSWDRGSGNEQFF
CDR3nt: TGTGCCAGAAGCTGGGACAGGGGGTCCGGGAATGAGCAGTTCTTC

len: 14
j_gene: TRBJ1-2
d_gene: TRBD1
v_gene: TRBV5-6
abundance: NA
CDR3aa: CASSFLTGGAGYTF
CDR3nt: TGTGCCAGCAGTTTTTTAACAGGGGGCGCTGGCTACACCTTC

len: 19
j_gene: TRBJ1-1
d_gene: NA
v_gene: TRBV6-1
abundance: NA
CDR3aa: CASSKGGFRGVAPGTEAFF
CDR3nt: TGTGCCAGCAGTAAAGGGGGTTTTAGGGGCGTCGCACCGGGCACTGAAGCTTTCTTT

len: 11
j_gene: TRBJ1-1
d_gene: NA
v_gene: TRBV30
abundance: NA
CDR3aa: CAWSGSEKAFF
CDR3nt: TGTGCCTGGAGTGGGAGCGAAAAAGCTTTCTTT

len: 16
j_gene: TRBJ2-3
d_gene: TRBD2
v_gene: TRBV7-9
abundance: NA
CDR3aa: CASSHRLAGSTDTQYF
CDR3nt: TGTGCCAGCAGCCATAGACTAGCGGGGAGCACAGATACGCAGTATTTT

len: 15
j_gene: TRBJ2-2
d_gene: NA
v_gene: TRBV7-2
abundance: NA
CDR3aa: CASSLWAGKAGELFF
CDR3nt: TGTGCCAGCAGCTTATGGGCAGGAAAGGCCGGGGAGCTGTTTTTT

len: 18
j_gene: TRBJ2-3
d_gene: TRBD2
v_gene: TRBV28
abundance: NA
CDR3aa: CASSLKLAGGSHLSTQYF
CDR3nt: TGTGCCAGCAGTTTAAAACTAGCGGGGGGGTCCCACCTCTCTACGCAGTATTTT

len: 14
j_gene: TRBJ2-1
d_gene: NA
v_gene: TRBV6-5
abundance: NA
CDR3aa: CAVHRPGSYNEQFF
CDR3nt: TGTGCCGTACATCGCCCGGGCTCCTACAATGAGCAGTTCTTC

len: 14
j_gene: TRBJ2-7
d_gene: NA
v_gene: TRBV6-1
abundance: NA
CDR3aa: CASSEGLYSLEQYF
CDR3nt: TGTGCCAGCAGTGAGGGACTCTATTCGCTCGAGCAGTACTTC

len: 12
j_gene: TRBJ2-1
d_gene: TRBD2
v_gene: TRBV6-6
abundance: NA
CDR3aa: CAASGGYNEQFF
CDR3nt: TGTGCCGCTAGCGGGGGTTACAATGAGCAGTTCTTC

len: 18
j_gene: TRBJ2-2
d_gene: TRBD2
v_gene: TRBV7-3
abundance: NA
CDR3aa: CASSTNKIAGGLPGELFF
CDR3nt: TGTGCCAGCAGCACAAACAAAATAGCGGGGGGGCTTCCCGGGGAGCTGTTTTTT

len: 15
j_gene: TRBJ1-1
d_gene: TRBD1
v_gene: TRBV15
abundance: NA
CDR3aa: CATSRGKTGATEAFF
CDR3nt: TGTGCCACCAGCAGAGGCAAAACAGGGGCCACTGAAGCTTTCTTT

len: 14
j_gene: TRBJ2-5
d_gene: NA
v_gene: TRBV18
abundance: NA
CDR3aa: CASSSSRAQETQYF
CDR3nt: TGTGCCAGCTCATCCTCCAGGGCCCAAGAGACCCAGTACTTC

len: 14
j_gene: TRBJ1-1
d_gene: NA
v_gene: TRBV27
abundance: NA
CDR3aa: CASSFQGGGTEAFF
CDR3nt: TGTGCCAGCAGTTTTCAGGGTGGGGGGACTGAAGCTTTCTTT

len: 15
j_gene: TRBJ2-7
d_gene: TRBD1
v_gene: TRBV5-4
abundance: NA
CDR3aa: CASSLDVARGNEQYF
CDR3nt: TGTGCCAGCAGCCTGGACGTTGCCAGGGGGAACGAGCAGTACTTC

len: 16
j_gene: TRBJ1-5
d_gene: NA
v_gene: TRBV18
abundance: NA
CDR3aa: CASSQGTPYSNQPQHF
CDR3nt: TGTGCCAGCTCACAGGGGACACCTTATAGCAATCAGCCCCAGCATTTT

len: 13
j_gene: TRBJ1-4
d_gene: TRBD1
v_gene: TRBV28
abundance: NA
CDR3aa: CASSGTGGEKLFF
CDR3nt: TGTGCCAGCTCCGGGACAGGAGGTGAAAAACTGTTTTTT

len: 15
j_gene: TRBJ2-5
d_gene: NA
v_gene: TRBV6-1
abundance: NA
CDR3aa: CASSDWQDNQETQYF
CDR3nt: TGTGCCAGCAGTGATTGGCAAGACAATCAAGAGACCCAGTACTTC

len: 15
j_gene: TRBJ2-5
d_gene: TRBD1
v_gene: TRBV5-6
abundance: NA
CDR3aa: CASSFGTGGAETQYF
CDR3nt: TGTGCCAGCAGCTTTGGGACAGGGGGCGCGGAGACCCAGTACTTC

len: 14
j_gene: TRBJ1-5
d_gene: TRBD1
v_gene: TRBV28
abundance: few
CDR3aa: CASIKQGARQPQHF
CDR3nt: TGTGCCAGCATCAAACAGGGGGCTAGGCAGCCCCAGCATTTT

len: 12
j_gene: TRBJ2-5
d_gene: NA
v_gene: TRBV13
abundance: once
CDR3aa: CASRAEGGTQYF
CDR3nt: TGTGCCAGCAGGGCGGAAGGGGGGACCCAGTACTTC

len: 16
j_gene: TRBJ2-7
d_gene: TRBD2
v_gene: TRBV9
abundance: few
CDR3aa: CASSPSRLAGVVGQYF
CDR3nt: TGTGCCAGCAGCCCTAGCCGACTAGCGGGGGTAGTGGGGCAGTACTTC